The clone carrying this TCR beta chain was picked up many times. Thyroid surgery took place with no prior treatment in any patient. TCRdb ran MiXCR on the PCR reads. The sample includes tens of thousands of clones, more than 20% seen only once; the top ten take over 9%. Germline V gene lookup returns CDR1 MDHEN and CDR2 SYDVKM. Unmatched junction bases numbered 12, after V lost 6 bases and J lost 10 bases. The CDR3 spans 15 residues. These data originate in a study of metastatic and nonmetastatic thyroid tumors. The chain employs TRBV28 and TRBJ1-6; 7 bases match TRBD1. Sequenced material: blood. This sequence originates from a female donor with papillary thyroid cancer or a benign thyroid nodule (not recorded which). Some clones in this sample may be carry-over from other donors' samples. The DNA for the CDR3 is TGTGCCAGCAGGTACGGACGGGACAGTAGCTCACCCCTCCACTTT. It is translated as CASRYGRDSSSPLHF.